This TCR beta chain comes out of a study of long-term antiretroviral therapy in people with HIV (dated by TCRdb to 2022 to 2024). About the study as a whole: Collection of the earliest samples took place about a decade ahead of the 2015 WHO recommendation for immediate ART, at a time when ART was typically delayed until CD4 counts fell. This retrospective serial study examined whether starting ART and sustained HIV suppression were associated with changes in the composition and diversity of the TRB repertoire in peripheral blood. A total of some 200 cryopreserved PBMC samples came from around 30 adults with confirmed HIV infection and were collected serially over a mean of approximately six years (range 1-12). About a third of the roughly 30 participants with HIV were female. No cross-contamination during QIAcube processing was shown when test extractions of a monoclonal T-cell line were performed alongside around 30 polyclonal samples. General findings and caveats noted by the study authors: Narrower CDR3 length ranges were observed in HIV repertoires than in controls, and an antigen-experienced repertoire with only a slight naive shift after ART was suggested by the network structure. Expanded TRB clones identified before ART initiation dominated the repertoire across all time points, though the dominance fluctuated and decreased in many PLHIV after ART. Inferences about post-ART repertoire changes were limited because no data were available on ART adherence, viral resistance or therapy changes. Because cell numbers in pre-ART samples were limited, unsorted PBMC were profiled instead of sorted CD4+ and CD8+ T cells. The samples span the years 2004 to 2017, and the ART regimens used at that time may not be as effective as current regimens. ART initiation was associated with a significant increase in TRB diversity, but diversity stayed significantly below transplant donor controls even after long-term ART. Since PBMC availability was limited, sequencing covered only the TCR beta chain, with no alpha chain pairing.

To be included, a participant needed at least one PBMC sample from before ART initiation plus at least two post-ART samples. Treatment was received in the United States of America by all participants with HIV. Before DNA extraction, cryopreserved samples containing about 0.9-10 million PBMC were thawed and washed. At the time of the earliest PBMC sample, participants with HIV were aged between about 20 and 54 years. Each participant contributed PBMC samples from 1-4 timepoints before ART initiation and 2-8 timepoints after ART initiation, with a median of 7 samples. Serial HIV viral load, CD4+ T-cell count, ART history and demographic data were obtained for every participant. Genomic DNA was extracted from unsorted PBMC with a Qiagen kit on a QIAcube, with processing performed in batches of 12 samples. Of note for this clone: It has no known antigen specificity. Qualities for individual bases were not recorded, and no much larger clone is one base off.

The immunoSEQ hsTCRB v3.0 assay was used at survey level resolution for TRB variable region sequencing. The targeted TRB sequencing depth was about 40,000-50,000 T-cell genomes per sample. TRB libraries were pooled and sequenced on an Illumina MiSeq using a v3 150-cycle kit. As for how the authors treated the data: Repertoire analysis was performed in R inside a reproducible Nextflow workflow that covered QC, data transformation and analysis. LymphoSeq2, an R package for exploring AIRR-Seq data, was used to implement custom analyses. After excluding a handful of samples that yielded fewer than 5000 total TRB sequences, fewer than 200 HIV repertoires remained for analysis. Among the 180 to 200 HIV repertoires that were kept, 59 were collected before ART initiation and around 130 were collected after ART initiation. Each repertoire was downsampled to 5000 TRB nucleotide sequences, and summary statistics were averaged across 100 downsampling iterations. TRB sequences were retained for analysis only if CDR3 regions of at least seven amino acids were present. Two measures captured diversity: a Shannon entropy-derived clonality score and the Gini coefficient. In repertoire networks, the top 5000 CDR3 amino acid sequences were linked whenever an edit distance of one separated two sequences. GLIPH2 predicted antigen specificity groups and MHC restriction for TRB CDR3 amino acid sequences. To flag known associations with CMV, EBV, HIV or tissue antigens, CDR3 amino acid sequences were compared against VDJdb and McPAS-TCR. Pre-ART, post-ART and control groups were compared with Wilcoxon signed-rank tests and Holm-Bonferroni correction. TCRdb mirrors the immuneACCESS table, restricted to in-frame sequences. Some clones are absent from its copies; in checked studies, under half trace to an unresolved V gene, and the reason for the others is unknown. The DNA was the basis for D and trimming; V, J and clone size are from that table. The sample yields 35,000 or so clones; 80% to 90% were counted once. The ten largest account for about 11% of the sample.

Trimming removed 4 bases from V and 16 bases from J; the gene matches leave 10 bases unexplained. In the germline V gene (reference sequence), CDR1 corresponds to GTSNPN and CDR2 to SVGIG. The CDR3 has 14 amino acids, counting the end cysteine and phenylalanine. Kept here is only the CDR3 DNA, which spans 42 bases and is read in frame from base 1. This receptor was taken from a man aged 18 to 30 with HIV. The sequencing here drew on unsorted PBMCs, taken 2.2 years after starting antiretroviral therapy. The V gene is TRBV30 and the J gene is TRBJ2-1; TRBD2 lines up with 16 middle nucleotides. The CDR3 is CAWTLGLAGGARFF. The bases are TGTGCCTGGACCCTGGGACTAGCGGGAGGGGCTCGATTCTTC.